This T cell receptor beta chain is from a study of CD8 T cells in Susac syndrome. It was with random hexamers that roughly 0.45 to 1 ug RNA was reverse transcribed. MiXCR, applied by TCRdb to the immunoSEQ multiplex PCR reads, yields one record per CDR3 protein. The sample has about 140,000 distinct CDR3 sequences, approximately 95% seen once; the top ten hold approximately 0.12%. V lost 4 bases, J lost 6 bases, and 10 bases lay in between. This CDR3 spans 13 amino acids. Germline assignment: CDR1 SGHNT and CDR2 YYREEE (reference sequence). The chain joins TRBV5-4 to TRBJ2-2; D is perhaps TRBD2 (5 bases). The TCR was taken from a human donor with multiple sclerosis. Sequenced input: CD4+ T cells from PBMCs. CDR3 DNA: TGTGCCAGCAGCCCCCCGGGGTCCGGGGAGCTGTTTTTT. Translated, it gives CASSPPGSGELFF.